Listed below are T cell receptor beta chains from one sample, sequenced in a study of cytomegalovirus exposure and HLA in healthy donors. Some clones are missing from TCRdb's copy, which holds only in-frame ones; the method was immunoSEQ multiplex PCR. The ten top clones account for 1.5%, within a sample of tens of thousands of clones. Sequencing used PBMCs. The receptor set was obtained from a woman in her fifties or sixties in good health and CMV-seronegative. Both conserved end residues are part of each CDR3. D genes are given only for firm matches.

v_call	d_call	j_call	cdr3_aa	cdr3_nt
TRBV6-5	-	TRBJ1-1	CASSFHRGTMNTEAFF	TGTGCCAGCAGTTTTCATAGGGGGACAATGAACACTGAAGCTTTCTTT
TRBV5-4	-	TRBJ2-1	CASRPDYADAYNEQFF	TGTGCCAGCAGGCCAGACTACGCCGACGCCTACAATGAGCAGTTCTTC
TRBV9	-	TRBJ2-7	CASTRAGQGEQYF	TGTGCCAGCACCCGTGCAGGGCAGGGGGAGCAGTACTTC
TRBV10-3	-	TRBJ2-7	CAISDFAGLEDF	TGTGCCATCAGTGATTTTGCTGGACTTGAGGACTTC
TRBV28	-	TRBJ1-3	CASSSVTIYF	TGTGCCAGCAGCTCCGTGACCATATATTTT
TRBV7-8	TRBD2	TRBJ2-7	CASGSGSYEQYF	TGTGCCAGCGGTAGCGGGAGTTACGAGCAGTACTTC
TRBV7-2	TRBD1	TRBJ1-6	CASSPTPTGDSPLHF	TGTGCCAGCAGCCCAACCCCCACAGGGGATTCACCCCTCCACTTT
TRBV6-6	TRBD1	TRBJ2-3	CASSYGTAPSNQPQYF	TGTGCCAGCAGTTACGGGACAGCCCCCAGCAATCAGCCCCAGTATTTT
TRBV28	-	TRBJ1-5	CAIKVDTSNQPQHF	TGTGCCATCAAGGTGGACACTAGCAATCAGCCCCAGCATTTT
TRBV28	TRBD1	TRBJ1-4	CASSINRGDEKLFF	TGTGCCAGCAGTATAAACAGGGGAGATGAAAAACTGTTTTTT
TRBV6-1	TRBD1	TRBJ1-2	CASSETGGHTGYTF	TGTGCCAGCAGTGAGACAGGGGGGCATACGGGCTACACCTTC
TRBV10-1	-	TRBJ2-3	CASSEGGPGTDTQYF	TGCGCCAGCAGTGAAGGCGGTCCGGGCACAGATACGCAGTATTTT
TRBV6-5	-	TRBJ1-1	CASKSATSEAFF	TGTGCCAGCAAGAGCGCGACCTCTGAAGCTTTCTTT
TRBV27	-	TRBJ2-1	CASSSKVGAGVWLEQFF	TGTGCCAGCAGTTCGAAGGTCGGTGCAGGGGTATGGTTGGAGCAGTTCTTC
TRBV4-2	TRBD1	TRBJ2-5	CASSQTGTGTAETQYF	TGTGCCAGCAGCCAAACCGGGACAGGGACTGCGGAGACCCAGTACTTC
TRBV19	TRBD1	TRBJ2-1	CASSSGTGVVTEQFF	TGTGCCAGTAGTTCCGGGACAGGGGTTGTTACGGAGCAGTTCTTC
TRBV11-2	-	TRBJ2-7	CASSFTLDTHSYEQYF	TGTGCCAGCAGCTTTACTCTCGATACCCACTCCTACGAGCAGTACTTC
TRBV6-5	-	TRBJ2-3	CASSYSSTDTQYF	TGTGCCAGCAGTTACTCGAGTACGGATACGCAGTATTTT
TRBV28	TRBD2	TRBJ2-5	CASKVSGTPGIETQYF	TGTGCCAGCAAGGTTAGCGGGACCCCCGGGATTGAGACCCAGTACTTC
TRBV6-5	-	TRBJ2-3	CASSYSMGQSTDTQYF	TGTGCCAGCAGTTACTCGATGGGACAAAGCACAGATACGCAGTATTTT
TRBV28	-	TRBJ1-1	CASSLPGDTEAFF	TGTGCCAGCAGTTTACCCGGGGACACTGAAGCTTTCTTT
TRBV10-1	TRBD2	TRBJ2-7	CASSPELAGYEQYF	TGCGCCAGCAGTCCGGAACTAGCGGGCTACGAGCAGTACTTC
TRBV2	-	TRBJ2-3	CASTRDYFDTQYF	TGTGCCAGCACCAGAGACTACTTTGATACGCAGTATTTT
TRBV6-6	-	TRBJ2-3	CASSLPLHNTDTQYF	TGTGCCAGCAGTTTACCCTTACATAACACAGATACGCAGTATTTT
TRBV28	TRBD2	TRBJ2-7	CASSLGLAGAGSYEQYF	TGTGCCAGCAGTCTCGGACTAGCGGGAGCAGGTTCCTACGAGCAGTACTTC
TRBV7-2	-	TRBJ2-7	CASSRGGSSYEQYF	TGTGCCAGCAGCCGTGGGGGGAGTAGTTACGAGCAGTACTTC
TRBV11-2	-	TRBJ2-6	CASSFSQGTNVLTF	TGTGCCAGCAGTTTTTCGCAGGGGACCAACGTCCTGACTTTC
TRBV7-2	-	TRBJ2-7	CASSSNSGYEQYF	TGTGCCAGCAGCTCCAACTCGGGCTACGAGCAGTACTTC
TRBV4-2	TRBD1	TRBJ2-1	CASSPSGTGGNEQFF	TGTGCCAGCAGCCCCTCCGGGACAGGGGGCAATGAGCAGTTCTTC
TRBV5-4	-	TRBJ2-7	CASSLSRANSYEQYF	TGTGCCAGCAGCTTAAGCAGGGCCAACTCCTACGAGCAGTACTTC
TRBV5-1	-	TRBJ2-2	CASSLVAAGELFF	TGCGCCAGCAGCTTGGTAGCGGCCGGGGAGCTGTTTTTT